This T cell receptor (beta chain) was recovered during a study of cytomegalovirus exposure and HLA in healthy donors (dated by TCRdb to 2017 to 2019). Context from the whole study: An earlier analysis of approximately 550 of the donors reported about 250 Gb of sequence data and 117 million unique TCR beta sequences from 150 million to 200 million T cells. An early release that covered roughly 600 HLA-typed donors contained approximately 300 gigabases of sequencing data and 85 million to 100 million unique TCR sequences. Of the 398 genotyped donors, roughly 80% fell in the genetic ancestry cluster associated with self-reported Caucasian donors. The aim of the study was to test whether cataloging public T cell receptors could identify signatures of past pathogen exposure. The study profiled the T cell repertoires of approximately 700 subjects by immunosequencing and related them to cytomegalovirus serostatus. In addition to the first cohort of 666 subjects, a separate validation cohort of 130 or so different subjects was used. To predict cytomegalovirus infection status, the study brought together high-throughput TCR immunosequencing, statistical association of individual TCRs with disease status, and machine learning. A later analysis re-analyzed previously published TCR beta repertoires from 650 to 800 donors and added high-resolution HLA genotyping to study TCR occurrence patterns. Rather than drawing on any new phenotypic data, the later analysis identified candidate immune exposures from TCR beta sequences and the way those sequences occurred across donors. An earlier analysis of some 600 of the donors applied high-throughput TCR beta sequencing to assess whether each TCR beta V gene segment acted as functional or pseudogenic. Alongside the repertoire data, information on donor age, sex, ethnicity and CMV serostatus was compiled. A later genetic analysis took genome-wide SNP genotypes for about 55% of the 666 donors and used that subset as a discovery cohort. All discovery cohort repertoires had been generated on a single sequencing platform. HLA typing included class I and class II loci at four-digit resolution. The number of donors typed differed by locus, with roughly 629-640 for A, B, C, DRB1 and DQB1, about 500 for DQA1, nearly 610 for DPA1, and some 470 for DPB1. About five DR-DQ haplotypes were handled as single units for association and clustering, since linkage in the cohort was strong. Among 300 to 450 genotyped donors of the cohort, an average of 235,054 unique TCR beta nucleotide sequences were sequenced per donor, 15% to 20% of them non-productive.

Comments on this clone: Its specific antigen is unknown. Base quality data are lacking; no much larger clone is found one base away.

Library method: the immunoSEQ multiplex PCR assay. For the multiplex PCR, a mixture combining 60 forward primers for TCR Vbeta segments and 13 reverse primers for TCR Jbeta segments was used. The CDR3 region of rearranged TCR beta genes was amplified from genomic DNA with a multiplex PCR assay. The amplified TCR beta libraries were sequenced on the Illumina HiSeq System as 87-base-pair reads. The authors' pipeline ran thus. Across the 666 repertoires, a later analysis counted roughly 77 million unique TCR beta chains, 8.5 million to 12 million of which were shared by at least two donors. To remove PCR and sequencing errors, raw reads were error-corrected and collapsed into unique sequences using a nearest-neighbor algorithm that merged closely related sequences. CDR3 sequences were aligned to IMGT reference sequences to assign V, D and J gene segments. For a sequence to be retained, a match of at least six nucleotides to both a V gene segment and a J gene segment was required. A rearrangement counted as productive if the CDR3 had no stop codons and remained in frame with V and J, and every other rearrangement counted as non-productive. Following IMGT convention, CDR3 was defined as the stretch from the second conserved V-encoded cysteine up to the conserved J-encoded phenylalanine. In an earlier analysis of more than 550 of the donors, sequences lacking an unambiguous match to a single V gene segment were excluded. An earlier analysis of a few hundred of the donors classified V segments as functional when productive rearrangements were above 56.7% and as segregating when the standard deviation between donors was above 5%. A statistical classification framework was developed to diagnose cytomegalovirus status using the catalog of TCR beta chain sequences. A later analysis assigned V and J genes by comparing TCR nucleotide sequences with IMGT/GENE-DB human TR gene sequences. A later analysis assigned CDR3 sequences and most-parsimonious VDJ recombination scenarios with the TCRdist pipeline. In a later analysis, each TCR beta chain was defined by its CDR3 amino acid sequence together with its V-gene family, and reads lacking a unique V-gene family were excluded. A later analysis removed over 500 highly shared, low-generation-probability nucleotide sequences to deal with suspected cross-contamination and a sequencing artifact. In a later analysis, a clonal expansion index for each public chain was calculated from normalized within-repertoire ranks of inferred template counts. A later analysis computed generation probabilities with a VDJ recombination model fitted to out-of-frame rearrangements, and checked the results against IGoR. Hypergeometric tests were used in a later analysis to score TCR-TCR, TCR-HLA and TCR-CMV co-occurrence, with a repertoire-size bias correction applied to the TCR pairs. A later analysis estimated false discovery rates by permuting HLA or CMV assignments 20 times. In a later analysis, co-occurring TCRs were grouped using DBSCAN, with TCRdist sequence similarity added in when clustering inside HLA-allele-positive subsets. Co-occurrence clustering excluded repertoires with fewer than 30,000 or more than 120,000 public chains, plus five with anomalous nucleotide sharing. TCRdb's version of the immuneACCESS table is confined to in-frame rearrangements and falls short of the full clone set. An unresolved V gene accounts for under half of the shortfall where checked; the remainder is of unknown origin. Clone size and the V and J calls come from that table; the DNA yielded D and trimming. Here the sample has over 110,000 clones; 78% occur a single time. The ten largest clones capture about 2.2% of the sample.

Summary of the overall study and its limitations: Sequencing depth was assumed to be roughly uniform across donors in the presence/absence analyses, though that assumption may not hold. Linkage disequilibrium might explain the correlated functional status among segregating V segments, but an unknown experimental factor could not be ruled out. In a later analysis, HLA-associated TCR beta chains showed more clonal expansion and lower generation probabilities than non-associated chains that were equally common. In a later genetic analysis, a missense DCLRE1C variant was associated with V-gene and J-gene trimming of TCR beta chains, and the association was replicated in an independent cohort. A cluster of highly shared sequence variants was judged likely to represent a technical artifact of the sequencing pipeline. The study gave a list of about 160 TCR beta chains associated with cytomegalovirus. Several of the top co-occurrence clusters appeared to be linked to parvovirus B19, influenza, CMV and Epstein-Barr virus, according to a later analysis. In a later analysis, TCR association rates were found to vary across HLA loci, with the most associated TCRs seen for DRB1 alleles and the fewest for HLA-C alleles. Strong co-occurrence of HLA alleles, especially DR and DQ, made assigning TCR associations to individual alleles difficult. A further reported finding was that TCR beta sequences accurately predicted the HLA-A and HLA-B alleles for most subjects in the first cohort. It was suggested by the authors that the approach could potentially be generalized to other disease states and immunological phenotypes. The only immune exposure information available for the cohort was CMV serostatus. A later genetic analysis reported fewer N-insertions in productive TCRs among donors in an Asian-associated ancestry cluster than the roughly 640-donor mean. Because counts were too low, roughly 17 rarely observed V segments, including chromosome 9 orphons, were left out of the earlier analysis of some 640 of the donors. In a later analysis, most CMV-associated TCR beta chains were found to appear HLA-restricted, with HLA associations seemingly driven largely by CMV exposure. A few of the identified cytomegalovirus-associated TCR beta chains were confirmed in vitro to be specific for cytomegalovirus antigens. Cytomegalovirus status was reported to be diagnosed by the classifier with high specificity and sensitivity in both the original and validation cohorts. Most TCR sequences were observed very rarely across donors, whereas some public TCRs were present in many individuals. Because HLA typing was unavailable for some donors at each locus, only the typed subset was used in association tests. In a later analysis, about 16,000 TCR beta sequences were associated with specific HLA alleles at a false discovery rate of 0.05. This cohort had only TCR beta chains sequenced, and the lack of alpha or paired-chain data limited which features could be detected. Broadly in line with IMGT annotations, most TCR beta V segments showed up in productive rearrangements about 87% or about 30% of the time in an earlier analysis of 450 to 750 of the donors.

The cohort was made up of approximately 700 healthy bone marrow donors. At the time of sampling, every cohort member was nominally healthy, though immune exposures that went unrecorded were likely present. The donor was CMV seropositive and belonged to the group of a few hundred seropositive cohort members. A peripheral blood sample was collected from each donor, and TCR beta sequencing was performed on peripheral blood mononuclear cells. Genomic DNA extraction from the blood cell samples was performed with the Qiagen DNeasy Blood Extraction Kit. The sequence was obtained from a woman aged 18 to 35 in good health and CMV-seropositive. The material sequenced was PBMCs.

The CDR3 has the sequence CASSERPLAGTYYGYTF. Here is the DNA: TGTGCCAGCAGTGAACGCCCCCTGGCGGGGACTTACTATGGCTACACCTTC. The chain is assembled from TRBV6-1 and TRBJ1-2; a tentative D match to TRBD1 spans 5 bases. Including cysteine and phenylalanine, the CDR3 has 17 amino acids. Here the CDR3 DNA is all that survives: 51 bases in frame from base 1. V loses 2 bases of germline sequence and J loses 3 bases, and the interval between the two ends is 19 bases. From a lookup of the germline V gene, CDR1 and CDR2 are MNHNS and SASEGT.